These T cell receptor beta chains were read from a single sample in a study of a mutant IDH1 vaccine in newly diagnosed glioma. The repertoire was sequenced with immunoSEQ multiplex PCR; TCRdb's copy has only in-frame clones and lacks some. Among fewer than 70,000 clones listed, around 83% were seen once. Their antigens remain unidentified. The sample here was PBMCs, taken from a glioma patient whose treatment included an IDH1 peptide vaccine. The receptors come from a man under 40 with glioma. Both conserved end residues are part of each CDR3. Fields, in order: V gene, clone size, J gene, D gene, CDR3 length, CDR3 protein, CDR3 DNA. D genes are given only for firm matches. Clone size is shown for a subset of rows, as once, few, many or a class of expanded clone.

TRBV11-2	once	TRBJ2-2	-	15	CASSLWTRGTGELFF	TGTGCCAGCAGCTTATGGACGAGGGGAACCGGGGAGCTGTTTTTT
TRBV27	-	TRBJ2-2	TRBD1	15	CASSTTGGGTGELFF	TGTGCCAGCAGTACGACAGGGGGCGGCACCGGGGAGCTGTTTTTT
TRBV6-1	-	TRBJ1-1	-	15	CASRTGTLKDTEAFF	TGTGCCAGCAGGACCGGGACTCTCAAGGACACTGAAGCTTTCTTT
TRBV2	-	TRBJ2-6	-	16	CASSGYAGYGANVLTF	TGTGCCAGCAGCGGGTATGCAGGGTATGGGGCCAACGTCCTGACTTTC
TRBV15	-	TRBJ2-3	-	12	CATRRGTDTQYF	TGTGCCACGCGCAGGGGAACAGATACGCAGTATTTT
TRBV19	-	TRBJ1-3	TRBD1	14	CASTGGQAGNTIYF	TGTGCCAGTACCGGGGGACAGGCTGGAAACACCATATATTTT
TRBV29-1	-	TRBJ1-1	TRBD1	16	CSVEDIGTGAHHEAFF	TGCAGCGTTGAAGATATAGGGACAGGGGCTCATCATGAAGCTTTCTTT
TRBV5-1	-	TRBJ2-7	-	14	CASSLETVSYEQYF	TGCGCCAGCAGCTTGGAGACAGTGTCCTACGAGCAGTACTTC
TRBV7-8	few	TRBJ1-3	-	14	CASSREAVGNTIYF	TGTGCCAGCAGCCGCGAGGCGGTTGGAAACACCATATATTTT
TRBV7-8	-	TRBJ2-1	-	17	CASSEKYRVLGRNEQFF	TGTGCCAGCAGCGAGAAATACAGGGTTCTTGGTCGGAATGAGCAGTTCTTC
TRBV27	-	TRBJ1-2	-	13	CASSLSQNYGYTF	TGTGCCAGCAGTTTATCACAGAATTATGGCTACACCTTC
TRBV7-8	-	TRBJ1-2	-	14	CASSFFLGGNGYTF	TGTGCCAGCAGCTTTTTCCTTGGGGGCAATGGCTACACCTTC
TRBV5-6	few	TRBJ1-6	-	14	CASSLEGVWTPLHF	TGTGCCAGCAGCTTGGAGGGGGTATGGACACCCCTCCACTTT
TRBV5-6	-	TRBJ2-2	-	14	CASSRTVNTGELFF	TGTGCCAGCAGCAGGACAGTAAACACCGGGGAGCTGTTTTTT
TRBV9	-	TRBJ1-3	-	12	CASSTNGNTIYF	TGTGCCAGCAGTACTAATGGAAACACCATATATTTT
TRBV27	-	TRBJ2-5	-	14	CASSPRGIWETQYF	TGTGCCAGCAGCCCTCGGGGTATATGGGAGACCCAGTACTTC
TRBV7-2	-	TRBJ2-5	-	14	CASSPILGGETQYF	TGTGCCAGCAGCCCAATACTCGGAGGGGAGACCCAGTACTTC
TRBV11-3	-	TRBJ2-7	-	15	CASSLGHVSPYEQYF	TGTGCCAGCAGCTTAGGACACGTAAGCCCCTACGAGCAGTACTTC
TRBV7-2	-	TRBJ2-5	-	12	CASNGGRETQYF	TGTGCCAGCAACGGGGGTAGGGAGACCCAGTACTTC
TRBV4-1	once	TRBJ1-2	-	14	CASSQGGINYGYTF	TGCGCCAGCAGCCAAGGCGGGATTAACTATGGCTACACCTTC
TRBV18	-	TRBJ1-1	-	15	CASSPAGQRVTEAFF	TGTGCCAGCTCACCTGCCGGACAAAGGGTGACTGAAGCTTTCTTT
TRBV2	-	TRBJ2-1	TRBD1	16	CASSKDRPRAYNEQFF	TGTGCCAGCAGTAAGGACAGGCCCAGAGCCTACAATGAGCAGTTCTTC
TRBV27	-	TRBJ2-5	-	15	CASSKGGRGDETQYF	TGTGCCAGCAGTAAAGGGGGGAGAGGGGACGAGACCCAGTACTTC
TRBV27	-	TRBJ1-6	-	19	CASSLRGVKLSSYNSPLHF	TGTGCCAGCAGTTTAAGGGGGGTTAAATTGAGCTCCTATAATTCACCCCTCCACTTT
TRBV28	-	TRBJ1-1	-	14	CASSPSGVGTEAFF	TGTGCCAGCAGTCCCTCGGGGGTAGGGACTGAAGCTTTCTTT
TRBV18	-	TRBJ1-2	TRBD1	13	CASSPGQGYGYTF	TGTGCCAGCTCACCGGGACAGGGCTATGGCTACACCTTC
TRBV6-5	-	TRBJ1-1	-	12	CASSYGHSEAFF	TGTGCCAGCAGTTACGGACATTCTGAAGCTTTCTTT
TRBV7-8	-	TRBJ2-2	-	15	CASSLEFPLAGELFF	TGTGCCAGCAGCTTAGAGTTCCCCTTGGCCGGGGAGCTGTTTTTT
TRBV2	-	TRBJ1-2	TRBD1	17	CASRTGQGILLGYGYTF	TGTGCCAGCAGGACGGGACAGGGGATCCTCTTGGGCTATGGCTACACCTTC
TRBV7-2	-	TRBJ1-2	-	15	CASSLGEVLPDGYTF	TGTGCCAGCAGCTTAGGTGAGGTACTCCCAGATGGCTACACCTTC
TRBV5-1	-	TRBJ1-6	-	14	CASSPGTWNSPLHF	TGCGCCAGCAGCCCGGGGACGTGGAATTCACCCCTCCACTTT
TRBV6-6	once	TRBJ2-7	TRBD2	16	CASSYPRGGISYEQYF	TGTGCCAGCAGTTACCCCCGGGGGGGGATATCCTACGAGCAGTACTTC
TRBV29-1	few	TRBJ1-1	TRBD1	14	CSATGQGSRTEAFF	TGCAGCGCGACGGGACAGGGAAGTAGGACTGAAGCTTTCTTT
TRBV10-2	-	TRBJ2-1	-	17	CASSEGGRGGGYNEQFF	TGCGCCAGCAGTGAGGGTGGTAGGGGCGGTGGCTACAATGAGCAGTTCTTC
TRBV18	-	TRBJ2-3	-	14	CASSPRVRTDTQYF	TGTGCCAGCTCACCACGGGTACGCACAGATACGCAGTATTTT
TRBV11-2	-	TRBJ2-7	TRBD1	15	CASSSRDRGSYEQYF	TGTGCCAGCAGCTCCCGGGACAGGGGCTCCTACGAGCAGTACTTC
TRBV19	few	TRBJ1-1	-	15	CASIRSAGKSLEAFF	TGTGCCAGTATCAGGTCCGCAGGGAAATCTCTTGAAGCTTTCTTT
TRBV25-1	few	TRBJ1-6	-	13	CASSTATNSPLHF	TGTGCCAGCAGTACAGCCACCAATTCACCCCTCCACTTT
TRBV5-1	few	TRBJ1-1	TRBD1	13	CASSWGQGAEAFF	TGCGCCAGCAGCTGGGGACAGGGGGCTGAAGCTTTCTTT
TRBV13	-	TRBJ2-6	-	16	CASSLAWAAGANVLTF	TGTGCCAGCAGCTTAGCATGGGCAGCTGGGGCCAACGTCCTGACTTTC
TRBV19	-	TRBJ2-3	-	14	CASSGRPSTDTQYF	TGTGCCAGTTCGGGACGGCCAAGCACAGATACGCAGTATTTT
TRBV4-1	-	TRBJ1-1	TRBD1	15	CASSQRTGREDEAFF	TGCGCCAGCAGCCAAAGGACAGGGAGGGAAGATGAAGCTTTCTTT